Each of the 32 T cell receptor beta chains below was sequenced from the same sample in a study of vaccination and CD4 T cells after COVID-19. The treatment here: roughly 10-day PBMC culture with coronavirus spike peptide pools or control peptides (ViraFEST assay). Sequenced with the Oncomine TCR Beta short-read assay was DNA taken from cultured CD4+ T cells. TCRdb used MiXCR to reprocess the PCR reads, holding one entry per CDR3 protein. The sample has more than 9,000 distinct CDR3 sequences, 25% seen once. No antigen has been identified for these receptors. The sample in question was CD4+ T cells from blood, cultured in vitro, obtained before SARS-CoV-2 vaccination. Receptor source: a human donor who received a COVID-19 vaccine.

CDR3 residues: CASSLVQGASETQYF. The CDR3 nucleotides read TGTGCCAGCAGCTTAGTACAGGGGGCGTCGGAGACCCAGTACTTC. The chain carries TRBV7-2 and TRBJ2-5, with 9 bases identical to TRBD1. The CDR3 is made up of 15 amino acids. Trimming removed 1 base from V and 5 bases from J; junction bases left unmatched: 5. The germline CDR1 and CDR2 sequences are SGHTA and FQGNSA.

Judged by abundance, this clonotype is medium-sized. CDR3 bases: TGTGCCAGCAGCTTAGCCCCTAGCACAGATACGCAGTATTTT. It yields the protein CASSLAPSTDTQYF. The rearrangement joins TRBV7-6 to TRBJ2-3; D remains ambiguous. This CDR3 region has 14 residues. The germline V and J ends were trimmed by 0 bases and 0 bases, with 4 bases remaining between them. CDR1 and CDR2 (germline): SGHVS, FNYEAQ.

The V call is TRBV6-2 or TRBV6-3, the J call TRBJ2-3, with 10 nucleotides matching TRBD2. Germline lookup yields CDR1 MNHEY and CDR2 SVGEGT. This CDR3 has 17 residues. With 2 bases clipped from V and 2 bases from J, the junction kept 7 bases outside the gene matches. In nucleotides, the CDR3 is TGTGCCAGCAGTTACGGGACTAGCGCCGACCCCACAGATACGCAGTATTTT. This encodes CASSYGTSADPTDTQYF.

This chain connects TRBV20-1 to TRBJ1-4, with D uncertain. The CDR3 length is 15 residues. Trimming took 7 bases from V and 2 from J, leaving 17 bases between them. CDR1 is DFQATT and CDR2 is SNEGSKA in the germline V gene (reference sequence). For the CDR3, the DNA is TGCAGTGGGTCGAACAGCGAGCGGACTAATGAAAAACTGTTTTTT. The encoded protein is CSGSNSERTNEKLFF.

The J gene is TRBJ2-2, the V gene TRBV9, with D perhaps TRBD1 (5 bases). V was shortened by 0 bases and J by 4 bases, with 16 bases between the two germline ends. The CDR3 loop spans 17 amino acids. Germline V gene data show CDR1 as SGDLS and CDR2 as YYNGEE. The CDR3 nucleotides are TGTGCCAGCAGCGTAGGTGTCTTGGGGCCCGGCACCGGGGAGCTGTTTTTT. This codes for CASSVGVLGPGTGELFF.

The J gene is TRBJ2-5, the V gene TRBV7-2, with 13 bases matching TRBD2. After removal of 2 bases from V and 10 bases from J, the junction contained 10 bases not matched to a gene. Germline values: CDR1 SGHTA, CDR2 FQGNSA. This CDR3 has 16 amino acids. In DNA, the CDR3 is TGTGCCAGCAGCTTAAGCACTAGCGGGGGGGCCTACCTCCAGTACTTC. Its translation is CASSLSTSGGAYLQYF.

This clonotype occurred a few times. The chain is built from TRBV20-1 and TRBJ1-1; no definite D call. Germline CDR1 reads DFQATT; CDR2 reads SNEGSKA (reference sequence). The CDR3 length is 13 residues. Trimming left V 1 base short and J 1 base short, with 7 bases between. The CDR3 sequence is CSARAGGNTEAFF. In DNA, the CDR3 is TGCAGTGCTAGAGCGGGTGGGAACACTGAAGCTTTCTTT.

The V call is TRBV25-1, the J call TRBJ1-2, with D maybe TRBD1 (6 bases). With 3 bases removed from V and 1 base from J, the gap between germline ends came to 9 bases. Germline V CDR1 and CDR2: MGHDK, SYGVNS. The CDR3 runs 14 residues. This chain's CDR3 is CASSDRGSNYGYTF. CDR3 nucleotides: TGTGCCAGCAGTGACAGGGGCAGTAACTATGGCTACACCTTC.

This clonotype was seen just once. V and J are TRBV20-1 and TRBJ2-5, with TRBD2 matching 12 bases. The CDR3 is 16 residues long. The ends lost 0 bases at V and 4 bases at J; junction bases unmatched: 6. Germline lookup yields CDR1 DFQATT and CDR2 SNEGSKA (reference sequence). CDR3 sequence reads: CSARDPSGGVRETQYF. The CDR3, as DNA: TGCAGTGCTAGAGATCCTAGCGGGGGGGTTCGAGAGACCCAGTACTTC.

This clonotype came up a few times. The V and J genes are TRBV6-1 and TRBJ2-1, with TRBD1 matching 7 bases. The germline CDR1 and CDR2 sequences are MNHNS and SASEGT. The ends lost 4 bases at V and 1 base at J; junction bases unmatched: 1. The CDR3 loop spans 14 amino acids. CDR3 amino acids: CASSGDSSYNEQFF. Here the CDR3 DNA reads TGTGCCAGCAGTGGGGACAGTTCCTACAATGAGCAGTTCTTC.

The rearrangement links TRBV18 to TRBJ2-2, with 10 bases that match TRBD1. The germline CDR1 and CDR2 sequences are KGHSH and LQKENI. CDR3 size: 17 residues. Germline trimming cut 1 base from V and 4 bases from J; bases unmatched to any gene: 6. CDR3 protein: CASSPRWTGGSTGELFF. CDR3 coding DNA: TGTGCCAGCTCACCACGATGGACAGGGGGGAGCACCGGGGAGCTGTTTTTT.

Judged by abundance, this clonotype is medium-sized (0.01 to 0.1%). The chain joins TRBV12-3 or TRBV12-4 to TRBJ1-1; 9 bases line up with TRBD1. This CDR3 has 14 residues. V dropped 5 bases and J dropped 0; count of bases not matched to a gene: 1. Here the CDR3 DNA reads TGTGCCAGCAGTCGGGACAGGGTGAACACTGAAGCTTTCTTT. This translates into CASSRDRVNTEAFF.

The J gene is TRBJ2-3, the V gene TRBV20-1; no definite D call. The CDR3 is 14 amino acids. Germline assignment: CDR1 DFQATT and CDR2 SNEGSKA (reference sequence). Trimming cost V 6 bases and J 0 bases, with 13 bases left between them. CDR3 loop: CSASPVYSTDTQYF. The CDR3, as DNA: TGCAGTGCCTCCCCGGTCTACAGCACAGATACGCAGTATTTT.

This clonotype was seen only a few times. The J gene is TRBJ2-7, the V gene TRBV6-1, with D perhaps matching TRBD1 (5 bases). Germline V gives CDR1 MNHNS, CDR2 SASEGT. The CDR3 has 13 amino acids. V lost 0 bases to trimming and J lost 7 bases, with 10 bases between them. This CDR3 reads CASSEAGVGEQYF. In nucleotides, the CDR3 is TGTGCCAGCAGTGAAGCAGGGGTCGGGGAGCAGTACTTC.

The chain couples TRBV5-1 to TRBJ2-3; D call uncertain. Germline V lookup: CDR1 SGHRS, CDR2 YFSETQ. This CDR3 has 15 residues. V was trimmed by 0 bases and J by 1 base, leaving 9 bases between them. CDR3 bases: TGCGCCAGCAGCTTGGTCGGGCAGGGCACAGATACGCAGTATTTT. Translation: CASSLVGQGTDTQYF.

The chain employs TRBV6-1 and TRBJ2-7; TRBD1 or TRBD2 may be the D gene (6 bases each). Germline CDR1 is MNHNS and CDR2 is SASEGT. This CDR3 spans 18 amino acids. Trimming stripped 5 bases from V and 2 bases from J, with 25 bases between. The CDR3 nucleotides read TGTGCCAGCAGTCCTGGTGGGATGCCGGGGGCACAGGCCTACGAGCAGTACTTC. Protein product: CASSPGGMPGAQAYEQYF.

This clonotype turned up a few times. The rearrangement uses TRBV12-3 or TRBV12-4 and TRBJ1-1; a weak D match, TRBD1 (5 bases). Deletions cut 6 bases from V and 5 bases from J, with 10 bases between. CDR3 length: 12 residues. CDR3 sequence (DNA): TGTGCCAGCAGAAAGGGGAGGACTGAAGCTTTCTTT. Its protein is CASRKGRTEAFF.

This clonotype occurred a few times. The rearrangement joins TRBV6-1 to TRBJ2-1; D is ambiguous. Germline CDR1 is MNHNS and CDR2 is SASEGT. This CDR3 has 14 amino acids. Trimming stripped 2 bases from V and 4 bases from J, with 9 bases between. This CDR3 reads CASSESWSYNEQFF. The CDR3 nucleotides read TGTGCCAGCAGTGAATCCTGGTCATACAATGAGCAGTTCTTC.

There are a few counts of this clonotype. The genes are TRBV6-1 and TRBJ1-4; D possibly corresponds to TRBD1 (5 bases). The germline gives CDR1 MNHNS, CDR2 SASEGT. V lost 1 base, J lost 13 bases, and 10 bases lay in between. There are 12 residues in the CDR3. CDR3 protein: CASSEVRVGLFF. DNA of the CDR3: TGTGCCAGCAGTGAAGTCAGGGTAGGACTGTTTTTT.

This rearrangement joins TRBV7-3 to TRBJ2-3, with 7 bases that match TRBD2. The CDR3 runs 18 residues. Germline lookup yields CDR1 SGHTA and CDR2 FQGTGA. V dropped 2 bases and J dropped 0; count of bases not matched to a gene: 11. The CDR3 sequence: CASSLGLAESSSTDTQYF. The CDR3 bases are TGTGCCAGCAGCTTAGGCCTAGCGGAATCATCTAGCACAGATACGCAGTATTTT. The variable domain in full, completed from reference TRBV7-3 and TRBJ2-3, reads GAGVSQTPSNKVTEKGKYVELRCDPISGHTALYWYRQSLGQGPEFLIYFQGTGAADDSGLPNDRFFAVRPEGSVSTLKIQRTERGDSAVYLCASSLGLAESSSTDTQYFGPGTRLTVL.

The V and J genes are TRBV9 and TRBJ1-2, with a tentative D call TRBD1 (5 bases). This CDR3 region has 18 residues. CDR1 SGDLS and CDR2 YYNGEE come from the germline V gene. V was shortened by 2 bases and J by 0 bases, with 20 bases between the two germline ends. CDR3 sequence (DNA): TGTGCCAGCAGCGTTTGGCAGGGTCGAAGCATAGCTAACTATGGCTACACCTTC. This codes for CASSVWQGRSIANYGYTF.

This chain connects TRBV7-9 to TRBJ1-2; TRBD1 aligns across 8 bases. This CDR3 is built from 13 residues. V shed 5 bases, J shed 3 bases, and the junction held 2 bases outside the gene matches. Germline CDR1 SEHNR, CDR2 FQNEAQ (reference sequence). This CDR3 reads CASSGQGYYGYTF. The CDR3, as DNA: TGTGCCAGCAGCGGACAGGGCTACTATGGCTACACCTTC.

The J gene is TRBJ2-3, the V gene TRBV24-1; the D is unclear. The V gene lost 7 bases and the J gene lost 1 base, with 11 bases spanning the gap. The CDR3 loop spans 14 amino acids. Germline lookup yields CDR1 KGHDR and CDR2 SFDVKD. Written as DNA, the CDR3 is TGTGCCACCAGGGATGATAGGGGCACAGATACGCAGTATTTT. The encoded protein is CATRDDRGTDTQYF.

The chain joins TRBV20-1 to TRBJ2-7, with D tentatively TRBD2 (5 bases). Trimming shortened V by 3 bases and J by 3 bases, and 9 bases separated the two germline ends. This CDR3 spans 12 amino acids. The germline V gene has CDR1 DFQATT and CDR2 SNEGSKA (reference sequence). The DNA for the CDR3 is TGCAGTGCTAGTACGGGAATCTACGAGCAGTACTTC. As protein: CSASTGIYEQYF.

This clonotype was counted only a few times. The chain has TRBV20-1 and TRBJ2-7; D is possibly TRBD1 (6 bases). V was clipped by 1 base and J by 7 bases, with 14 bases between them. This CDR3 comprises 13 residues. Per the germline V gene, CDR1 is DFQATT and CDR2 is SNEGSKA (reference sequence). CDR3 nucleotide sequence: TGCAGTGCTAGAGGGACAGCCTCATGGGAGCAGTACTTC. It encodes CSARGTASWEQYF.

This chain joins TRBV7-8 and TRBJ1-3; TRBD1 agrees at 8 bases. Germline values: CDR1 SGHVS, CDR2 FQNEAQ. V shed 1 base and J 4 bases; nucleotides not matched to a gene: 0. The CDR3 extends over 14 amino acids. CDR3 DNA: TGTGCCAGCAGCTTAGGGACAGGGGGAAACACCATATATTTT. Translation gives CASSLGTGGNTIYF. Variable domain in full (rest from reference TRBV7-8 and TRBJ1-3): GAGVSQSPRYKVAKRGQDVALRCDPISGHVSLFWYQQALGQGPEFLTYFQNEAQLDKSGLPSDRFFAERPEGSVSTLKIQRTQQEDSAVYLCASSLGTGGNTIYFGEGSWLTVV.

In its sample, this clonotype was seen a few times. This chain uses TRBV20-1 with TRBJ1-1; 8 bases map to TRBD1. This CDR3 is 14 amino acids long. V lost 0 bases to trimming and J lost 4 bases; unmatched junction nucleotides: 4. Per germline, CDR1 DFQATT and CDR2 SNEGSKA (reference sequence). The CDR3 coding sequence is TGCAGTGCTAGAGATGAACAGGGGGGCACTGAAGCTTTCTTT. It specifies CSARDEQGGTEAFF.

This clonotype is labeled medium-sized. The gene calls are TRBV7-9 and TRBJ1-5, with 8 bases that match TRBD1. This CDR3 region has 13 residues. CDR1 is SEHNR, CDR2 FQNEAQ, per germline (reference sequence). Unmatched junction bases numbered 3, after V lost 5 bases and J lost 6 bases. CDR3 sequence reads: CASSDRGGQPQHF. CDR3 nucleotide sequence: TGTGCCAGCAGCGACAGGGGAGGTCAGCCCCAGCATTTT.

The V and J genes are TRBV7-9 and TRBJ1-6, with D unresolved. Germline-derived CDR1 and CDR2 are SEHNR and FQNEAQ (reference sequence). V dropped 4 bases and J dropped 0 bases, with 7 bases sitting between them. The length of the CDR3 is 15 residues. CDR3 sequence: CASSSGVSYNSPLHF. The CDR3 DNA reads TGTGCCAGCAGCTCCGGGGTCTCCTATAATTCACCCCTCCACTTT.

This clonotype was seen only a few times. The chain recombines TRBV19 with TRBJ1-2; TRBD1 matches at 8 bases. This CDR3 is 12 amino acids long. CDR1 is LNHDA and CDR2 is SQIVND in the germline V gene (reference sequence). V shed 9 bases, J shed 2 bases, and the junction held 2 bases outside the gene matches. The CDR3 loop is CASRGQNYGYTF. For the CDR3, the DNA is TGTGCCAGCAGGGGGCAGAACTATGGCTACACCTTC.

This chain links TRBV5-1 with TRBJ2-7; 9 positions agree with TRBD1. Germline trimming cut 0 bases from V and 0 bases from J; bases unmatched to any gene: 10. The CDR3 is 18 amino acids. Germline V gives CDR1 SGHRS, CDR2 YFSETQ. The CDR3 loop is CASSLAGVRDRVSYEQYF. CDR3 nucleotide sequence: TGCGCCAGCAGCTTGGCCGGGGTAAGGGACAGGGTCTCCTACGAGCAGTACTTC.

The chain links TRBV7-6 to TRBJ2-1; tentatively, D is TRBD1 or TRBD2 (5 bases each). The germline V gene has CDR1 SGHVS and CDR2 FNYEAQ. The CDR3 totals 17 residues. V was clipped by 5 bases and J by 6 bases, with 23 bases between them. The CDR3 loop reads CASSALRGQVGGNEQFF. In DNA form, the CDR3 reads TGTGCCAGCAGCGCTCTCCGGGGCCAGGTTGGGGGCAATGAGCAGTTCTTC. Complete variable domain (other parts from reference TRBV7-6 and TRBJ2-1): GAGVSQSPRYKVTKRGQDVALRCDPISGHVSLYWYRQALGQGPEFLTYFNYEAQQDKSGLPNDRFSAERPEGSISTLTIQRTEQRDSAMYRCASSALRGQVGGNEQFFGPGTRLTVL.